These 19 T cell receptor beta chains came from one sample sequenced in a study of T-cell memory formation after mild COVID-19. TCRdb reanalysed the 5' RACE reads using MiXCR and keeps one entry per CDR3 protein. This sample has about 560,000 distinct CDR3 sequences, with roughly 17% found just once. The sequenced sample consisted of PBMCs or a T cell subset sorted from them (not recorded which). These receptors came from an adult woman who had mild COVID-19 (a few samples of this study predate the infection). Cell type and time point are not known.

This clonotype has only a few counts. V is TRBV12-3 or TRBV12-4 and J is TRBJ1-1, with D perhaps TRBD1 (6 bases). CDR3 size: 13 residues. With 5 bases removed from V and 5 bases from J, the gap between germline ends came to 12 bases. CDR3 DNA: TGTGCCAGCAGTCACCAGGGGAAGACTGAAGCTTTCTTT. This translates into CASSHQGKTEAFF.

The sample holds a few counts of this clonotype. V and J are TRBV20-1 and TRBJ1-3; D ambiguous. The CDR3 is 14 residues long. The germline gives CDR1 DFQATT, CDR2 SNEGSKA (reference sequence). V dropped 0 bases and J dropped 14 bases, with 20 bases sitting between them. The DNA of the CDR3 is TGCAGTGCTAGAGATCCACACGACCCGTCTTTGGTATATTTT. Translation gives CSARDPHDPSLVYF.

This clonotype appeared a single time. The V gene is TRBV12-3 or TRBV12-4, the J gene TRBJ2-1, with D possibly being TRBD1 (5 bases). The germline V and J ends were trimmed by 1 base and 9 bases, with 16 bases remaining between them. This CDR3 has 15 amino acids. CDR3 protein: CASSLGQGRFGEQFF. CDR3 in DNA: TGTGCCAGCAGTTTAGGTCAGGGAAGGTTCGGTGAGCAGTTCTTC.

The chain recombines TRBV3-1 with TRBJ2-7, with 16 bases matching TRBD2. CDR1 is LGHDT, CDR2 YNNKEL, per germline (reference sequence). Trimming took 4 bases from V and 7 from J; bases not matched to a gene: 7. The CDR3 loop spans 16 amino acids. The CDR3 spells CASSRGLAGGPEEQYF. CDR3 sequence (DNA): TGTGCCAGCAGCCGGGGACTAGCGGGAGGGCCGGAAGAGCAGTACTTC.

This clonotype was seen a few times. This chain connects TRBV5-1 to TRBJ1-1; D is possibly TRBD1 (6 bases). Germline CDR1 is SGHRS and CDR2 is YFSETQ. The CDR3 runs 13 residues. The ends were cut back, 0 bases at V and 6 bases at J, with 9 bases in the middle. The CDR3 nucleotides read TGCGCCAGCAGCTTGGACAGGGAGGCTGAAGCTTTCTTT. It translates to CASSLDREAEAFF. The full variable domain, in which reference TRBV5-1 and TRBJ1-1 provide the parts outside the CDR3, is KAGVTQTPRYLIKTRGQQVTLSCSPISGHRSVSWYQQTPGQGLQFLFEYFSETQRNKGNFPGRFSGRQFSNSRSEMNVSTLELGDSALYLCASSLDREAEAFFGQGTRLTVV.

The chain combines TRBV6-5 with TRBJ2-3; 8 bases are shared with TRBD1. The CDR3 loop spans 15 amino acids. The J segment lost 0 bases and the V segment lost 5 bases, leaving 4 bases of the junction unmatched. Germline V gene sequence: CDR1 MNHEY, CDR2 SVGAGI. The CDR3, as DNA: TGTGCCAGCAGTCAATGGACAGGGAGCACAGATACGCAGTATTTT. Its translation is CASSQWTGSTDTQYF.

This clonotype was counted between two and nine times. This sequence joins TRBV4-2 and TRBJ2-7; D is perhaps TRBD1 or TRBD2 (5 bases each). Germline values: CDR1 LGHNA, CDR2 YNFKEQ. This CDR3 is 16 amino acids long. Deletions cut 1 base from V and 5 bases from J, with 18 bases between. In DNA, the CDR3 is TGTGCCAGCAGCCAAGCTGGGACCGAAGTGGGAGACGAGCAGTACTTC. As protein: CASSQAGTEVGDEQYF.

The chain joins TRBV20-1 to TRBJ2-1, with 9 bases that match TRBD2. V dropped 5 bases and J dropped 5; count of bases not matched to a gene: 7. In germline, CDR1 is DFQATT, CDR2 SNEGSKA (reference sequence). The CDR3 sequence is 14 residues long. CDR3 in amino acids: CSAAGTSRNNEQFF. The CDR3, as DNA: TGCAGTGCTGCCGGGACTAGCCGGAACAATGAGCAGTTCTTC.

The gene calls are TRBV12-3 or TRBV12-4 and TRBJ2-5; perhaps TRBD2 as D (5 bases). This CDR3 comprises 13 residues. With 6 bases removed from V and 2 bases from J, the gap between germline ends came to 10 bases. This CDR3 reads CASRTTRQETQYF. CDR3 coding DNA: TGTGCCAGCAGGACCACTAGACAAGAGACCCAGTACTTC.

This clonotype was seen a few times. J is TRBJ2-3 and V is TRBV5-1; TRBD2 might be the D (7 bases). The CDR3 extends over 15 amino acids. Trimming took 0 bases from V and 4 from J, leaving 12 bases between them. Germline-derived CDR1 and CDR2 are SGHRS and YFSETQ. The CDR3: CASSLVGGAPDTQYF. For the CDR3, the DNA is TGCGCCAGCAGCTTGGTAGGGGGGGCCCCAGATACGCAGTATTTT.

The sample holds a few counts of this clonotype. V usage is TRBV6-5 and J usage is TRBJ2-3; D remains unclear. The CDR3 covers 15 residues. V shed 4 bases and J shed 4 bases, with 15 bases lying between them. Germline V gene sequence: CDR1 MNHEY, CDR2 SVGAGI. CDR3 in amino acids: CASSFTELLADTQYF. Here the CDR3 DNA reads TGTGCCAGCAGTTTTACAGAGCTCCTCGCAGATACGCAGTATTTT.

There are a few counts of this clonotype. The chain joins TRBV2 to TRBJ2-2; 7 bases map to TRBD1. CDR3 length: 15 amino acids. CDR1 and CDR2 (germline): SNHLY, FYNNEI. The V gene end was trimmed by 6 bases and the J gene end by 0 bases; junction bases not matched to a gene: 4. The CDR3: CASRAGGTNTGELFF. DNA for the CDR3: TGTGCCAGCAGAGCAGGGGGTACGAACACCGGGGAGCTGTTTTTT.

As DNA, the CDR3 is TGCGCCAGCGGCCCCCAACCATACAGAGACGGACTAACTAATGAAAAACTGTTTTTT. This codes for CASGPQPYRDGLTNEKLFF. This chain connects TRBV4-1 to TRBJ1-4; D remains unclear. This CDR3 is built from 19 residues. Trimming removed 8 bases from V and 1 base from J, with 26 bases in between. In germline, CDR1 is MGHRA, CDR2 YSYEKL.

The CDR3 here is CSACSPRTQETQYF. CDR3 bases: TGCAGTGCTTGTAGTCCCCGGACCCAAGAGACCCAGTACTTC. This sequence joins TRBV20-1 and TRBJ2-5, with D hard to call. CDR1 DFQATT and CDR2 SNEGSKA come from the germline V gene (reference sequence). The length of the CDR3 is 14 residues. Trimming removed 5 bases from V and 1 base from J, with 14 bases in between.

This clonotype was seen a handful of times. The chain employs TRBV7-2 and TRBJ1-2, with D perhaps TRBD1 (5 bases). Germline CDR1 reads SGHTA; CDR2 reads FQGNSA. The CDR3 is made up of 13 amino acids. V shed 0 bases and J shed 4 bases, with 6 bases lying between them. The CDR3 DNA reads as TGTGCCAGCAGCTTAGCAGGGGCCTATGGCTACACCTTC. Amino acid sequence: CASSLAGAYGYTF.

The V gene is TRBV5-1, the J gene TRBJ2-3, with 7 bases matching TRBD1. The germline V gene encodes CDR1 SGHRS and CDR2 YFSETQ. J gave up 1 base and V 0 bases, and 5 bases lay outside the gene matches. The CDR3 totals 16 residues. CDR3 sequence (DNA): TGCGCCAGCAGCTTGGGACAGGGACAACGCACAGATACGCAGTATTTT. It yields the protein CASSLGQGQRTDTQYF.

J is TRBJ1-1 and V is TRBV6-4; D gene unclear. The CDR3 contains 13 residues. Germline V gene data show CDR1 as MRHNA and CDR2 as SNTAGT. V was pared by 2 bases and J by 1 base, with 5 bases between. DNA for the CDR3: TGTGCCAGCAGTGACGCAGGGAACACTGAAGCTTTCTTT. Translating it yields CASSDAGNTEAFF.

DNA of the CDR3: TGTGCCAGCAGACCCTCCCCGACTAGCGCGAGGCTTAATGAGCAGTTCTTC. This translates into CASRPSPTSARLNEQFF. V and J are TRBV6-2 or TRBV6-3 and TRBJ2-1, with TRBD2 identical over 8 bases. With V trimmed by 6 bases and J by 7 bases, 17 bases remained unmatched. From germline, CDR1 is MNHEY and CDR2 SVGEGT. The CDR3 runs 17 residues.

The genes are TRBV27 and TRBJ2-7; D gene uncertain. CDR1 and CDR2 (germline): MNHEY, SMNVEV (reference sequence). This CDR3 spans 13 amino acids. The ends were cut back, 5 bases at V and 0 bases at J, with 8 bases in the middle. The CDR3 reads CASSHGFSYEQYF. The CDR3 DNA follows: TGTGCCAGCAGTCACGGCTTCTCCTACGAGCAGTACTTC.